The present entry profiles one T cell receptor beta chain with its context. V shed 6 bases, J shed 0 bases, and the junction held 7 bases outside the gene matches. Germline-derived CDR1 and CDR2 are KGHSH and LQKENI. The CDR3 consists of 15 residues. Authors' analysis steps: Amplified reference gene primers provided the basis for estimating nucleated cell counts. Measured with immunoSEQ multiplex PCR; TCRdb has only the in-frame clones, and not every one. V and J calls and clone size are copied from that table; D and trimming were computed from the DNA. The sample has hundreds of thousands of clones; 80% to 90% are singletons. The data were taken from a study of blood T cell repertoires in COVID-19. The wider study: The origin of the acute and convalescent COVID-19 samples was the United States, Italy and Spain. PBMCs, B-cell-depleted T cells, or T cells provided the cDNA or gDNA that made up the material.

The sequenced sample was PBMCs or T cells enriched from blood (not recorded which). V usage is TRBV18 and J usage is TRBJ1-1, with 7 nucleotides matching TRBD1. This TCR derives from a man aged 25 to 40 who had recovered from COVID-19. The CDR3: CASSRTQGMNTEAFF. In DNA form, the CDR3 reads TGTGCCAGCTCGCGCACACAGGGGATGAACACTGAAGCTTTCTTT.